The sequence of this TCR beta chain was determined in a study of vaccination effects on CD4 cells after COVID-19. Study at large: Post-vaccine draws lagged the second dose by a median of 72 days. In culture with approximately 10 IU/ml IL-2 and roughly 9.3 ug/ml peptides, PBMC were grown at 1.5 million to 2 million per well.

Cultured cells yielded isolated CD4+ T cells after around 10 days. Everyone in the study got two shots of either the BNT162b2 or mRNA-1273 vaccine. None of these healthy vaccinees had been infected with SARS-CoV-2 before vaccination. The assay was immunoSEQ multiplex PCR, and TCRdb's table has in-frame clones only and misses some. The table lists tens of thousands of clones, more than 60% of them singletons. Study results and caveats: Vaccine-induced clones in healthy vaccinees cross-reacted with common cold coronaviruses in only 1 of 255 cases.

Germline lookup yields CDR1 SGHRS and CDR2 YFSETQ. The CDR3 loop spans 14 amino acids. The V end lost 3 bases, the J end lost 3 bases, and 12 bases lay between the germline ends. With regard to this clone: Antigen: not known.

This specimen was CD4+ T cells from PBMCs cultured without peptide, taken after COVID-19 vaccination. The chain is built from TRBV5-1 and TRBJ1-1, with D unresolved. The clonotype comes from a human donor who received a COVID-19 vaccine. This chain's CDR3 is CASSSQRSDTEAFF. The CDR3 DNA follows: TGCGCCAGCAGCTCTCAGAGGTCTGACACTGAAGCTTTCTTT.